These 32 T cell receptor beta chains originate from one sample sequenced in a study of shared clonotypes between healthy human individuals (dated by TCRdb to about 2020). Library method: the immunoSEQ multiplex PCR assay. Imported from immuneACCESS, the table was reduced by TCRdb to in-frame sequences with V and J called. These copies leave out some clones; in studies compared against another copy, an unresolved V gene accounts for under half, and the cause of the remainder is not known. This sample gives hundreds of thousands of clones in total; 90% to 97% of them show up just once. More than 0.085% of the sample goes to the ten largest clones. For the CD8 naive samples, CD45RO-negative cells were positively selected for CCR7, yielding a CD45RA+CCR7+ population from which TemRA cells were excluded. Sequenced sample: naive CD8+ T cells sorted from blood. Sample cell subset or site, as interpreted from the label and publication: CD45RA+CCR7+. Source of these receptors: a woman between 25 and 40 years old in good health.

The V call is TRBV9, the J call TRBJ2-1, with 12 bases fitting TRBD1. CDR1 and CDR2 from the germline V gene are SGDLS and YYNGEE. With V trimmed by 7 bases and J by 9 bases, 8 bases remained unmatched. This CDR3 is 14 amino acids long. CDR3 protein: CASGDRGRQGEQFF. The CDR3 DNA reads TGTGCCAGCGGGGACAGGGGGCGGCAGGGTGAGCAGTTCTTC.

This clone came up a few times. The chain couples TRBV7-8 to TRBJ1-2; a weak D match, TRBD1 (5 bases). Trimming pared 1 base from V and 4 bases from J, leaving 16 bases between. The CDR3 contains 16 residues. Germline V CDR1 and CDR2: SGHVS, FQNEAQ. The CDR3 coding sequence is TGTGCCAGCAGCTTAGAGAGTGGGGGGTTTTTCTATGGCTACACCTTC. Translated: CASSLESGGFFYGYTF.

The V call is TRBV29-1, the J call TRBJ2-7, with 8 positions matching TRBD2. The CDR3 extends over 15 amino acids. Germline V gene sequence: CDR1 SQVTM, CDR2 ANQGSEA. With 2 bases clipped from V and 6 bases from J, the junction kept 12 bases outside the gene matches. This CDR3 reads CSVEFLFTGGSEQYF. In DNA form, the CDR3 reads TGCAGCGTTGAATTCCTCTTTACGGGAGGGAGCGAGCAGTACTTC.

The rearrangement uses TRBV27 and TRBJ2-1; TRBD1 might be the D (6 bases). This CDR3 is built from 14 residues. The V gene's germline CDR1 is MNHEY and CDR2 SMNVEV (reference sequence). Trimming stripped 2 bases from V and 6 bases from J, with 11 bases between. CDR3 nucleotides: TGTGCCAGCAGTTTACCGGACAGCCTCAATGAGCAGTTCTTC. Protein: CASSLPDSLNEQFF.

The rearrangement uses TRBV11-2 and TRBJ2-1, with D perhaps matching TRBD1 or TRBD2 (5 bases each). From germline, CDR1 is SGHAT and CDR2 FQNNGV. The ends were cut back, 1 base at V and 4 bases at J, with 17 bases in the middle. The CDR3 is 17 residues long. Here the CDR3 DNA reads TGTGCCAGCAGCTTAGCCGATGTACGGTGGGGGTACAATGAGCAGTTCTTC. Protein sequence: CASSLADVRWGYNEQFF.

This chain uses TRBV28 with TRBJ2-3, with D perhaps TRBD1 or TRBD2 (5 bases each). Trimming removed 5 bases at V and 2 bases at J, with 17 bases between. Germline V lookup: CDR1 MDHEN, CDR2 SYDVKM. The CDR3 covers 16 residues. CDR3 residues: CASSPGTSSLTDTQYF. CDR3 nucleotide sequence: TGTGCCAGCAGTCCAGGGACCAGTTCTCTCACAGATACGCAGTATTTT. The entire variable domain, with the rest obtained from reference TRBV28 and TRBJ2-3, is as follows: DVKVTQSSRYLVKRTGEKVFLECVQDMDHENMFWYRQDPGLGLRLIYFSYDVKMKEKGDIPEGYSVSREKKERFSLILESASTNQTSMYLCASSPGTSSLTDTQYFGPGTRLTVL.

The chain recombines TRBV27 with TRBJ2-7; TRBD1 aligns across 7 bases. Germline V CDR1 and CDR2: MNHEY, SMNVEV (reference sequence). The CDR3 loop spans 13 amino acids. Unmatched junction bases numbered 4, after V lost 6 bases and J lost 2 bases. This CDR3 is CASRTGLTYEQYF. CDR3 coding DNA: TGTGCCAGCAGGACAGGGCTAACCTACGAGCAGTACTTC.

The genes are TRBV2 and TRBJ2-1; D unresolved. This CDR3 is 10 amino acids long. Trimming shortened V by 7 bases and J by 9 bases, and 7 bases separated the two germline ends. Per the germline V gene, CDR1 is SNHLY and CDR2 is FYNNEI. The DNA for the CDR3 is TGTGCCAGCATACGGACTGAGCAGTTCTTC. Encoded protein: CASIRTEQFF.

The count of this clone is one. The V and J genes are TRBV27 and TRBJ1-6; no reliable D call. The CDR3 has 12 amino acids. CDR1 and CDR2 (germline): MNHEY, SMNVEV (reference sequence). The V and J ends lost 3 bases and 7 bases respectively, with 4 bases between them. The CDR3 DNA reads TGTGCCAGCAGTTTCGTCAATTCACCCCTCCACTTT. This codes for CASSFVNSPLHF.

This chain connects TRBV14 to TRBJ2-5, with a weak D call TRBD2 (5 bases). The DNA end favors TRBJ2-7, so the J call may be wrong. The CDR3 runs to 16 residues. Germline V gene lookup returns CDR1 SGHDN and CDR2 FVKESK. CDR3 residues: CASSLGVARISYEQYF. For the CDR3, the DNA is TGTGCCAGCAGTCTCGGGGTAGCGAGAATATCCTACGAGCAGTACTTC.

For the CDR3, the DNA is TGTGCCAGCAGTTTATACGCATCCTACGAGCAGTACTTC. Protein: CASSLYASYEQYF. The V gene is TRBV28, the J gene TRBJ2-5; no clear D gene. The J call may not be correct, given that the DNA end is closer to TRBJ2-7. CDR3 length: 13 residues. CDR1 is MDHEN, CDR2 SYDVKM, per germline.

Comment on this clone: Different DNA sequences within this sample yield the same CDR3. This chain connects TRBV27 to TRBJ2-7, with 10 positions matching TRBD1. The CDR3 runs 13 residues. J lost 4 bases, V lost 6 bases, and 3 bases had no gene match. CDR1 and CDR2 (germline): MNHEY, SMNVEV (reference sequence). CDR3 in DNA: TGTGCCAGCAGCCGGGACAGGGGTTACGAGCAGTACTTC. Amino acid sequence: CASSRDRGYEQYF.

The V gene is TRBV13, the J gene TRBJ2-2, with 9 bases matching TRBD2. Trimming cost V 4 bases and J 6 bases; bases outside gene matches: 15. Germline V gene lookup returns CDR1 PRHDT and CDR2 FYEKMQ (reference sequence). This CDR3 is built from 18 residues. As DNA, the CDR3 is TGTGCCAGCAGCTCCCCGCCGGTACTAGCGGGCCTCCCCGGGGAGCTGTTTTTT. Translation gives CASSSPPVLAGLPGELFF.

A remark on this clone: The sample carries other DNA sequences with the same CDR3. The rearrangement links TRBV6-5 to TRBJ2-7; D is unresolved. Germline-derived CDR1 and CDR2 are MNHEY and SVGAGI. The CDR3 covers 10 residues. The V end lost 5 bases, the J end lost 7 bases, and 6 bases lay between the germline ends. In DNA, the CDR3 is TGTGCCAGCAGTGACGGGGAGCAGTACTTC. Encoded protein: CASSDGEQYF.

The V call is TRBV14, the J call TRBJ2-7; unclear D gene. Germline V gene sequence: CDR1 SGHDN, CDR2 FVKESK. The CDR3 is made up of 14 amino acids. V lost 1 base and J 6 bases, leaving 13 bases between the germline ends. The CDR3 nucleotides read TGTGCCAGCAGCCAAGGTCTGTGGGGAACCGAGCAGTACTTC. It yields the protein CASSQGLWGTEQYF. The full variable domain, with the rest looked up from reference TRBV14 and TRBJ2-7, is EAGVTQFPSHSVIEKGQTVTLRCDPISGHDNLYWYRRVMGKEIKFLLHFVKESKQDESGMPNNRFLAERTGGTYSTLKVQPAELEDSGVYFCASSQGLWGTEQYFGPGTRLTVT.

This rearrangement joins TRBV19 to TRBJ1-1, with no clear D. Trimming shortened V by 2 bases and J by 0 bases, and 7 bases separated the two germline ends. This CDR3 comprises 14 residues. The V gene's germline CDR1 is LNHDA and CDR2 SQIVND (reference sequence). CDR3 sequence: CASSIQPMNTEAFF. As DNA, the CDR3 is TGTGCCAGTAGTATACAGCCCATGAACACTGAAGCTTTCTTT. Combining the CDR3 with reference TRBV19 and TRBJ1-1 gives the whole variable domain DGGITQSPKYLFRKEGQNVTLSCEQNLNHDAMYWYRQDPGQGLRLIYYSQIVNDFQKGDIAEGYSVSREKKESFPLTVTSAQKNPTAFYLCASSIQPMNTEAFFGQGTRLTVV.

The genes are TRBV19 and TRBJ2-3, with 10 positions matching TRBD2. The germline V gene has CDR1 LNHDA and CDR2 SQIVND (reference sequence). This CDR3 region has 17 residues. The trim removed 4 bases at V and 6 bases at J, leaving 13 bases unmatched. Here the CDR3 DNA reads TGTGCCAGTAGTACTTTTGGACTAGCGGACATGAGGGATACGCAGTATTTT. Protein: CASSTFGLADMRDTQYF.

The chain has TRBV7-2 and TRBJ2-7; 10 bases match TRBD2. CDR3 size: 17 residues. V shed 1 base, J shed 2 bases, and the junction held 8 bases outside the gene matches. Per the germline V gene, CDR1 is SGHTA and CDR2 is FQGNSA. CDR3 coding DNA: TGTGCCAGCAGCTTAGTCCCCTCCAGCGGGAGGGCCTACGAGCAGTACTTC. It yields the protein CASSLVPSSGRAYEQYF.

This clone appeared a few times. The chain has TRBV30 and TRBJ1-3; D ambiguous. The germline CDR1 and CDR2 sequences are GTSNPN and SVGIG (reference sequence). Trimming stripped 1 base from V and 0 bases from J, with 7 bases between. The CDR3 extends over 14 amino acids. The CDR3 DNA reads TGTGCCTGGAGTGGCTGGGACTCTGGAAACACCATATATTTT. Protein: CAWSGWDSGNTIYF.

This clone was counted a single time. V is TRBV4-2 and J is TRBJ2-1; D is possibly TRBD2 (5 bases). This CDR3 region has 13 residues. In germline, CDR1 is LGHNA, CDR2 YNFKEQ. V gave up 1 base and J gave up 7 bases, with 8 bases separating them. The CDR3 DNA is TGTGCCAGCAGCCAAGGGGGAGTGAATGAGCAGTTCTTC. It translates to CASSQGGVNEQFF.

The rearrangement links TRBV7-9 to TRBJ1-1; the D is unclear. V was cut by 5 bases and J by 2 bases, with 9 bases left in between. The CDR3 runs 13 residues. Germline values: CDR1 SEHNR, CDR2 FQNEAQ (reference sequence). The CDR3 sequence is CASSAGDNTEAFF. In DNA form, the CDR3 reads TGTGCCAGCAGCGCTGGGGATAACACTGAAGCTTTCTTT.

CDR3 nucleotides: TGTGCCAGCAGCATCCCTACCCCTGACAGGGGATGGAATGAGCAGTTCTTC. Translating it yields CASSIPTPDRGWNEQFF. The chain links TRBV7-8 to TRBJ2-1; TRBD1 matches at 8 bases. This CDR3 comprises 17 residues. The V gene's germline CDR1 is SGHVS and CDR2 FQNEAQ. J gave up 7 bases and V 5 bases, and 16 bases lay outside the gene matches. The full variable domain, rest sourced from reference TRBV7-8 and TRBJ2-1, is GAGVSQSPRYKVAKRGQDVALRCDPISGHVSLFWYQQALGQGPEFLTYFQNEAQLDKSGLPSDRFFAERPEGSVSTLKIQRTQQEDSAVYLCASSIPTPDRGWNEQFFGPGTRLTVL.

The chain recombines TRBV27 with TRBJ2-1; TRBD2 matches at 12 bases. The CDR3 is 16 amino acids. Germline values: CDR1 MNHEY, CDR2 SMNVEV (reference sequence). The V gene end was trimmed by 4 bases and the J gene end by 4 bases; junction bases not matched to a gene: 5. The CDR3 nucleotides read TGTGCCAGCAGTTCCGGGACTAGCGGGTCATACAATGAGCAGTTCTTC. Translated, it gives CASSSGTSGSYNEQFF.

The rearrangement links TRBV11-2 to TRBJ1-3; D gene uncertain. V was trimmed by 5 bases and J by 0 bases, leaving 11 bases between them. This CDR3 contains 15 residues. Germline CDR1 reads SGHAT; CDR2 reads FQNNGV. In nucleotides, the CDR3 is TGTGCCAGCAGCCCGGACTCAAGCTCTGGAAACACCATATATTTT. As protein: CASSPDSSSGNTIYF.

This clone was observed a few times. This chain uses TRBV7-9 with TRBJ2-7; D is uncertain. Germline values: CDR1 SEHNR, CDR2 FQNEAQ (reference sequence). Between the trimmed V and J ends, which lost 1 base and 7 bases, there was a span of 11 bases. The length of the CDR3 is 13 residues. The CDR3 DNA is TGTGCCAGCAGCTTAGGAGGCAGTCGGGAGCAGTACTTC. It translates to CASSLGGSREQYF. The full variable domain, rest sourced from reference TRBV7-9 and TRBJ2-7, is DTGVSQNPRHKITKRGQNVTFRCDPISEHNRLYWYRQTLGQGPEFLTYFQNEAQLEKSRLLSDRFSAERPKGSFSTLEIQRTEQGDSAMYLCASSLGGSREQYFGPGTRLTVT.

The rearrangement joins TRBV7-9 to TRBJ2-7, with D perhaps matching TRBD1 (5 bases). The CDR3 has 13 amino acids. The germline V gene encodes CDR1 SEHNR and CDR2 FQNEAQ (reference sequence). Trimming cost V 5 bases and J 4 bases, with 12 bases left between them. The CDR3 spells CASSEGVGYEQYF. CDR3 in DNA: TGTGCCAGCAGCGAAGGGGTAGGGTACGAGCAGTACTTC. The whole variable domain, filled in from reference TRBV7-9 and TRBJ2-7, reads DTGVSQNPRHKITKRGQNVTFRCDPISEHNRLYWYRQTLGQGPEFLTYFQNEAQLEKSRLLSDRFSAERPKGSFSTLEIQRTEQGDSAMYLCASSEGVGYEQYFGPGTRLTVT.

The V call is TRBV7-9, the J call TRBJ2-1; no definite D call. Trimming pared 1 base from V and 7 bases from J, leaving 11 bases between. CDR3 length: 14 amino acids. CDR1 and CDR2 from the germline V gene are SEHNR and FQNEAQ (reference sequence). CDR3 bases: TGTGCCAGCAGCTTAGTAGGTTCTCGGAATGAGCAGTTCTTC. This codes for CASSLVGSRNEQFF.

The J gene is TRBJ2-5, the V gene TRBV4-1; possible D gene TRBD1, 6 bases. Germline CDR1 MGHRA, CDR2 YSYEKL. The germline V and J ends were trimmed by 0 bases and 5 bases, with 13 bases remaining between them. This CDR3 has 15 amino acids. The CDR3 protein is CASSQEGAGDETQYF. The CDR3, as DNA: TGCGCCAGCAGCCAAGAAGGGGCAGGGGACGAGACCCAGTACTTC.

The J gene is TRBJ2-7, the V gene TRBV7-9; TRBD2 aligns across 12 bases. Germline CDR1 and CDR2: SEHNR and FQNEAQ (reference sequence). CDR3 size: 17 residues. The V and J ends lost 5 bases and 9 bases, in that order; junction bases with no gene match: 17. The CDR3 nucleotides are TGTGCCAGCAGCCAGACCGGGACTAGCGGGCATCGTGAATGGCAGTACTTC. It yields the protein CASSQTGTSGHREWQYF. Based on the CDR3 plus reference TRBV7-9 and TRBJ2-7, the full variable domain is DTGVSQNPRHKITKRGQNVTFRCDPISEHNRLYWYRQTLGQGPEFLTYFQNEAQLEKSRLLSDRFSAERPKGSFSTLEIQRTEQGDSAMYLCASSQTGTSGHREWQYFGPGTRLTVT.

In DNA form, the CDR3 reads TGTGCCAGCTCAAGGTCAGGGGGACGGCCCCAGCATTTT. This translates into CASSRSGGRPQHF. V and J are TRBV5-6 and TRBJ1-5; 7 bases map to TRBD1. The CDR3 is 13 residues long. Per germline, CDR1 SGHDT and CDR2 YYEEEE. With V trimmed by 7 bases and J by 9 bases, 10 bases remained unmatched.

CDR3 region: CASSLGATEQFF. CDR3 sequence (DNA): TGTGCCAGCAGTTTAGGAGCGACTGAGCAGTTCTTC. This chain joins TRBV28 and TRBJ2-1; D is unclear. Per the germline V gene, CDR1 is MDHEN and CDR2 is SYDVKM. The CDR3 extends over 12 amino acids. V lost 2 bases, J lost 9 bases, and 8 bases lay in between.

This clone was seen just once. The rearrangement links TRBV7-2 to TRBJ2-7; the D is unclear. The germline gives CDR1 SGHTA, CDR2 FQGNSA. The V end lost 1 base, the J end lost 2 bases, and 12 bases lay between the germline ends. The CDR3 sequence is 15 residues long. The CDR3 sequence is CASSLDIRQTYEQYF. The CDR3 nucleotides are TGTGCCAGCAGCTTAGATATAAGGCAGACCTACGAGCAGTACTTC.